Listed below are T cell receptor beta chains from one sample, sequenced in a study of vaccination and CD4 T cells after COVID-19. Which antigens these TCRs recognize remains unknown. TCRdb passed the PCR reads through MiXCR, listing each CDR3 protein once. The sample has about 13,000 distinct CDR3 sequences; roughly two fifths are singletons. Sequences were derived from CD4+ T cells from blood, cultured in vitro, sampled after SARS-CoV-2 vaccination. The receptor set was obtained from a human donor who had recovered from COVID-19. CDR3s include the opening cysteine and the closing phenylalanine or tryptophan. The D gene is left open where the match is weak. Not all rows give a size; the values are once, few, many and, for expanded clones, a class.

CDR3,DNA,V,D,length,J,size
CASSTWDRGSYEQYF,TGTGCCAGCAGTACGTGGGACAGGGGCTCCTACGAGCAGTACTTC,TRBV27,TRBD1,15,TRBJ2-7,-
CASSRVTSGRGDNEQFF,TGTGCCAGTAGTCGAGTGACTAGCGGGAGGGGAGACAATGAGCAGTTCTTC,TRBV19,TRBD2,17,TRBJ2-1,-
CSANEGVRRNSPLHF,TGCAGTGCTAATGAGGGGGTAAGGAGAAATTCACCCCTCCACTTT,TRBV20-1,-,15,TRBJ1-6,few
CASLDRLTAGELFF,TGTGCCAGTCTAGACCGGTTAACCGCCGGGGAGCTGTTTTTT,TRBV19,-,14,TRBJ2-2,few
CASSIPSAQKGYGYTF,TGTGCCAGCAGCATCCCATCCGCCCAAAAAGGCTATGGCTACACCTTC,TRBV21-1,-,16,TRBJ1-2,-
CASSKAGPTTDTQYF,TGTGCCAGCAGCAAAGCGGGACCGACCACAGATACGCAGTATTTT,TRBV11-2,TRBD2,15,TRBJ2-3,-
CSARGGTVTEAFF,TGCAGTGCTAGGGGAGGGACAGTCACTGAAGCTTTCTTT,TRBV20-1,TRBD1,13,TRBJ1-1,few
CASKREANTGELFF,TGTGCCAGCAAGCGGGAGGCGAACACCGGGGAGCTGTTTTTT,TRBV6-2/TRBV6-3,TRBD2,14,TRBJ2-2,-
CASSYSPKGFRGYTF,TGTGCCAGCAGTTACTCGCCCAAGGGTTTTCGCGGCTACACCTTC,TRBV6-5,-,15,TRBJ1-2,-
CASSLTSGGTGELFF,TGTGCCAGCAGCTTGACCAGCGGGGGCACCGGGGAGCTGTTTTTT,TRBV7-9,TRBD2,15,TRBJ2-2,few
CASSPEGSGGIDTQYF,TGTGCCAGCAGCCCCGAGGGTAGCGGGGGGATAGATACGCAGTATTTT,TRBV7-9,TRBD2,16,TRBJ2-3,medium-sized
CASSLVRSGNQYF,TGTGCCAGCAGTTTAGTGCGGTCCGGAAACCAGTACTTC,TRBV27,-,13,TRBJ2-7,-
CASSAGGTDTQYF,TGTGCCTCGTCAGCGGGGGGGACAGATACGCAGTATTTT,TRBV24-1,TRBD2,13,TRBJ2-3,-
CASSFRGPHTEAFF,TGTGCCAGCAGCTTCAGGGGGCCCCACACTGAAGCTTTCTTT,TRBV5-4,TRBD1,14,TRBJ1-1,-
CASSLAGGSLNEQFF,TGTGCCAGCAGCTTAGCTGGCGGGAGTCTCAATGAGCAGTTCTTC,TRBV7-8,TRBD2,15,TRBJ2-1,-
CASSNGGLASTDTQYF,TGTGCCAGCAGCAACGGGGGACTGGCTAGCACAGATACGCAGTATTTT,TRBV5-4,-,16,TRBJ2-3,-
CASSSTELAAQETQYF,TGTGCCAGCAGTTCAACGGAACTAGCGGCCCAAGAGACCCAGTACTTC,TRBV28,TRBD2,16,TRBJ2-5,-